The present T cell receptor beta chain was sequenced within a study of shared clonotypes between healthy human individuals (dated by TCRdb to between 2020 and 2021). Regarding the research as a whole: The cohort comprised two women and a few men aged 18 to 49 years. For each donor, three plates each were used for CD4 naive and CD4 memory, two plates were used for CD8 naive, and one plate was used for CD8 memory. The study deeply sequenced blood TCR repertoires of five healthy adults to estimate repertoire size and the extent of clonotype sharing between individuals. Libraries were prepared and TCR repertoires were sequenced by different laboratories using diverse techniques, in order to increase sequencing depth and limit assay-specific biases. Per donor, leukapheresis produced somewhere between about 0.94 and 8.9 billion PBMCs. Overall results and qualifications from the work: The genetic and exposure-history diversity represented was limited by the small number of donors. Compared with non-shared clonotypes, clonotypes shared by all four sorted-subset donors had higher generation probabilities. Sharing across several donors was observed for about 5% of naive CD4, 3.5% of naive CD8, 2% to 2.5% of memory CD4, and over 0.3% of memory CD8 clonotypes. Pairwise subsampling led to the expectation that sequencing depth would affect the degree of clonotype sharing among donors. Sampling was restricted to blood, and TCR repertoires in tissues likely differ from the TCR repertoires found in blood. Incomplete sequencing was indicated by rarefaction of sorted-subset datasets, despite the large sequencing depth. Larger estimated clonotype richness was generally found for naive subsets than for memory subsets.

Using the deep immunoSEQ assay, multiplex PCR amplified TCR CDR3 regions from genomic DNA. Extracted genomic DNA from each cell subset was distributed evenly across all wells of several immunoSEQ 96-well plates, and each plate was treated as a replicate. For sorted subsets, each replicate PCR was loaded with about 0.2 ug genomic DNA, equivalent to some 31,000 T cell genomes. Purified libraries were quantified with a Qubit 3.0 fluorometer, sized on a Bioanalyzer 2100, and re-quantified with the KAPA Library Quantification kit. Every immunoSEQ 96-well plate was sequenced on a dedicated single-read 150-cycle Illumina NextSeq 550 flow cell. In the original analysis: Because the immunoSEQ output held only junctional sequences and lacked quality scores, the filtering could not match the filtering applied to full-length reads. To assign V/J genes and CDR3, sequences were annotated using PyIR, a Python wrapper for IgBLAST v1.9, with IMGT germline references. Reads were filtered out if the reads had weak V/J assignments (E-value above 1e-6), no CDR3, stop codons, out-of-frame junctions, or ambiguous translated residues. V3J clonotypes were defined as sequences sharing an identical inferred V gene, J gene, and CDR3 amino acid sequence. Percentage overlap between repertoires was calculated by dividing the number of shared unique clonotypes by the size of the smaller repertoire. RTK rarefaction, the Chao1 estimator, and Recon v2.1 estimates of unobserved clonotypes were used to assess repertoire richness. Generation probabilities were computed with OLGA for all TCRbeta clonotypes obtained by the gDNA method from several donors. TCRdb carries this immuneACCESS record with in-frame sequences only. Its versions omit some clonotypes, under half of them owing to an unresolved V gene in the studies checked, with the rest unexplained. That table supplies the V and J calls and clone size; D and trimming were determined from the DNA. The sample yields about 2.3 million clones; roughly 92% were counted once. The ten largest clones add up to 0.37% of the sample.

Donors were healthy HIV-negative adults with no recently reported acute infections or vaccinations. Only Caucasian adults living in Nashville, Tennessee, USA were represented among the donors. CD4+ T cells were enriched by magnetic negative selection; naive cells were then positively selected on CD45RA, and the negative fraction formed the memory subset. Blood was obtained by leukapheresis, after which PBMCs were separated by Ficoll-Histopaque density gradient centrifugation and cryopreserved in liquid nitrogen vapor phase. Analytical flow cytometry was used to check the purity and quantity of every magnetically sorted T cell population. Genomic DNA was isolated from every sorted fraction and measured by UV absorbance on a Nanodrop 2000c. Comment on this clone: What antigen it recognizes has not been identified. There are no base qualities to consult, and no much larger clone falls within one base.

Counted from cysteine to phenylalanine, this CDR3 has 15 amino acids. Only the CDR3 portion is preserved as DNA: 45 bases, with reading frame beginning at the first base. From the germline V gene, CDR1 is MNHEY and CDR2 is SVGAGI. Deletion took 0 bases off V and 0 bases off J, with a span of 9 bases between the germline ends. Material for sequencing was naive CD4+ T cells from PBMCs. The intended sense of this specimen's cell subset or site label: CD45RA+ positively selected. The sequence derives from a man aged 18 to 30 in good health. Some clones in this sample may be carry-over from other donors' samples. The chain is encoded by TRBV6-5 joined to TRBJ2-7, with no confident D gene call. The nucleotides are TGTGCCAGCAGTTACTCTGGCAAAACCTCCTACGAGCAGTACTTC. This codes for CASSYSGKTSYEQYF.